The 11 T cell receptor beta chains reported below all come from one sample, sequenced in a study of T cells in Graves' hyperthyroidism and ophthalmopathy. Amplification targeted TCR beta CDR3 regions from RNA transcripts. An initial round of RT-PCR targeting the TCR CDR3 relied on the HTBI primer set. TCRdb re-analysed the multiplex PCR reads in MiXCR, keeping a single row per CDR3 protein. The profile covers roughly 350,000 distinct CDR3 sequences, with around 13% appearing a single time and 34% taken by the ten largest. Specimen: blood. The receptor set was obtained from a woman in her forties with Graves' ophthalmopathy.

This clonotype appeared a few times. This rearrangement joins TRBV5-1 to TRBJ2-5, with 15 bases matching TRBD2. J lost 4 bases, V lost 4 bases, and 11 bases had no gene match. The germline V gene encodes CDR1 SGHRS and CDR2 YFSETQ. The CDR3 is 18 residues long. CDR3 sequence (DNA): TGCGCCAGCAGCAAAGGACTAGCGGGGGGGCTATTGGGAGAGACCCAGTACTTC. Its protein product is CASSKGLAGGLLGETQYF.

This clonotype has at least ten counts. The junction departs from the called germline gene at one end, perhaps through a read error. V and J are TRBV29-1 and TRBJ2-5; D gene ambiguous. CDR1 SQVTM and CDR2 ANQGSEA come from the germline V gene. CDR3 size: 10 residues. CDR3 protein: CSVEGETQYF. CDR3 bases: TGCAGCGTCGAAGGCGAGACCCAGTACTTC.

This clonotype was counted between two and nine times. The rearrangement uses TRBV7-9 and TRBJ2-1, with D maybe TRBD1 (6 bases). CDR3 length: 15 residues. Trimming left V 5 bases short and J 8 bases short, with 19 bases between. Germline V gene sequence: CDR1 SEHNR, CDR2 FQNEAQ (reference sequence). CDR3 sequence (DNA): TGTGCCAGCAGCCACCTAACAGGGATTTCCGATGAGCAGTTCTTC. Residues: CASSHLTGISDEQFF.

The chain joins TRBV7-6 to TRBJ2-1, with D unresolved. Germline-derived CDR1 and CDR2 are SGHVS and FNYEAQ. Trimming left V 2 bases short and J 3 bases short, with 14 bases between. The CDR3 has 16 residues. CDR3 protein: CASSLIIWSFYNEQFF. The CDR3 DNA reads TGTGCCAGCAGCTTAATAATCTGGAGCTTCTACAATGAGCAGTTCTTC.

This clonotype was seen a few times. The V and J genes are TRBV18 and TRBJ1-2, with D unclear. In germline, CDR1 is KGHSH, CDR2 LQKENI. CDR3 size: 14 residues. V lost 1 base to trimming and J lost 3 bases, with 9 bases between them. CDR3 nucleotides: TGTGCCAGCTCACCACGTAACGGATACTATGGCTACACCTTC. This gives the protein CASSPRNGYYGYTF.

This chain connects TRBV5-1 to TRBJ1-2; unclear D gene. This CDR3 spans 20 amino acids. Trimming stripped 2 bases from V and 5 bases from J, with 31 bases between. Germline V gives CDR1 SGHRS, CDR2 YFSETQ. The CDR3 is CASSLNPGISAGRRSYGYTF. The CDR3 region has the DNA TGCGCCAGCAGCTTAAACCCCGGAATATCCGCAGGACGACGATCTTATGGCTACACCTTC.

This clonotype was seen at least ten times. The chain combines TRBV6-6 with TRBJ1-2, with D hard to call. V gave up 0 bases and J gave up 7 bases, with 6 bases separating them. The CDR3 runs to 12 residues. Germline CDR1 is MNHNY and CDR2 is SVGAGI (reference sequence). The CDR3 DNA sequence: TGTGCCAGCAGTTACTCAGCAGGTGGCTACACCTTC. Its protein is CASSYSAGGYTF.

At least ten counts were recorded for this clonotype. This chain connects TRBV6-5 to TRBJ2-5; D ambiguous. CDR1 and CDR2 (germline): MNHEY, SVGAGI. Trimming took off 0 bases at V and 4 bases at J, with 6 bases between the two ends. The CDR3 consists of 13 residues. The CDR3 DNA reads TGTGCCAGCAGTTACTCGGGTCGAGAGACCCAGTACTTC. Amino acid sequence: CASSYSGRETQYF.

This clonotype was seen many times. The chain has TRBV7-9 and TRBJ2-7; perhaps D is TRBD1 or TRBD2 (5 bases each). V lost 5 bases, J lost 1 base, and 15 bases lay in between. Germline CDR1 SEHNR, CDR2 FQNEAQ (reference sequence). The CDR3 is 15 amino acids. CDR3 coding DNA: TGTGCCAGCAGCAGGCCGGGGACGGAGTCCTACGAGCAGTACTTC. As protein: CASSRPGTESYEQYF.

This clonotype was detected ten times or more. The chain couples TRBV12-3 or TRBV12-4 to TRBJ1-5; D gene ambiguous. V was shortened by 6 bases and J by 11 bases, with 20 bases between the two germline ends. There are 14 residues in the CDR3. The chain's CDR3 is CASSSDGLGKAQHF. CDR3 DNA sequence: TGTGCCAGCAGCTCCGACGGACTAGGTAAAGCCCAGCATTTT.

Many counts were recorded for this clonotype. This chain links TRBV28 with TRBJ2-7; D not resolved. The CDR3 spans 15 residues. Trimming pared 8 bases from V and 3 bases from J, leaving 20 bases between. Per the germline V gene, CDR1 is MDHEN and CDR2 is SYDVKM. CDR3 nucleotides: TGTGCCAGCTACACCCTCAGGACGGGCCTCTACGAGCAGTACTTC. Translating gives CASYTLRTGLYEQYF.